Reported below is one T cell receptor beta chain. As yet, its antigen is unknown. The data stem from a study of TIL therapy for anti-PD-1-resistant metastatic lung cancer. Study information: Most patients had lung adenocarcinoma; a few tumors were EGFR-mutant, two ALK-rearranged; half smoked currently or formerly. Median tumor mutation burden was roughly 1.5 mutations per megabase.

This was the immunoSEQ v3 assay. TCRdb's copy holds only in-frame clones and misses some; the assay was immunoSEQ multiplex PCR. The sample shows more than 45,000 clones, roughly 84% of them seen only once. General study results and limits: After infusion, TIL clonotypes partly replaced peripheral T cells and declined over months. Treatment-naive, never-smoker and oncogene-addicted patients were overrepresented in this highly selected cohort.

Time point reported: pre-treatment sample, taken before nivolumab and TIL therapy. The V gene end was trimmed by 3 bases and the J gene end by 0 bases; junction bases not matched to a gene: 8. The CDR3 totals 16 residues. The germline V gene has CDR1 SGHRS and CDR2 YFSETQ. The V and J genes are TRBV5-1 and TRBJ1-1; TRBD1 agrees at 7 bases. Sequenced material: blood, taken at baseline. This sequence was found in a person between 25 and 79 years old with non-small cell lung cancer. Written as DNA, the CDR3 is TGCGCCAGCAGCTCTCAAAACAGGGGTCTGAACACTGAAGCTTTCTTT. As protein: CASSSQNRGLNTEAFF. Drawing the rest from reference TRBV5-1 and TRBJ1-1, the complete variable domain is KAGVTQTPRYLIKTRGQQVTLSCSPISGHRSVSWYQQTPGQGLQFLFEYFSETQRNKGNFPGRFSGRQFSNSRSEMNVSTLELGDSALYLCASSSQNRGLNTEAFFGQGTRLTVV.